Listed here is a single T cell receptor beta chain. Its antigen is unknown. Reverse transcription of all isolated RNA meant that expressed TCRB transcripts were sequenced. Sequencing used immunoSEQ multiplex PCR; TCRdb keeps in-frame clones, though not all of them. The data show around 70,000 clones, nearly 50% seen once. The data stem from a study of beta chain features in type 1 diabetes. V lost 0 bases to trimming and J lost 2 bases, with 12 bases between them. CDR1 LGHNA and CDR2 YNFKEQ come from the germline V gene. This CDR3 spans 16 amino acids. Overall study findings and caveats: People with Type 1 diabetes carried modestly yet significantly shorter TCRB CDR3s in all four CD4+ subsets. Compared to healthy donors, patients appeared to have naive, central memory and Treg TCRB repertoires that were more alike.

Roughly 100 mL of blood, on average, came from one heparinised draw per donor. Using CD45RO/CCR7/CD25/CD127/CD95/CD27, CD4+ naive, central memory, regulatory and stem cell-like memory cells were sorted. Without exception, sorted populations had purity beyond 95%. The J gene is TRBJ2-3, the V gene TRBV4-2, with D perhaps matching TRBD2 (5 bases). Sequenced material: central memory CD4+ T cells from blood. The clonotype comes from a man aged 30-40 years with type 1 diabetes. CDR3: CASSQEGAQHTDTQYF. DNA for the CDR3: TGTGCCAGCAGCCAAGAGGGAGCCCAGCACACAGATACGCAGTATTTT.